The clone carrying this TCR beta chain appeared a single time. Its antigen is unidentified. Using a J-beta primer mix together with a sample-barcoded 5' primer, a second PCR was run for roughly 6 to 12 cycles. The yield of each sample was at least 2.5 million CDR3-containing paired-end reads. MiXCR, run by TCRdb on the 5' RACE reads, gives a single entry per CDR3 protein. The sample holds roughly 1,300,000 distinct CDR3 sequences, around 59% seen once. This sample was taken from a study of blood T cells in healthy people across ages. Researchers collected roughly 10 milliliters of peripheral blood from every single donor. In each sample, at least 6 million PBMCs were isolated. Study-level points and caveats: Strong correlation was found linking TCR beta diversity to naive T cell percentage.

V gave up 1 base and J gave up 2 bases; unmatched junction bases: 4. The CDR3 covers 16 residues. The germline V gene encodes CDR1 SGHTA and CDR2 FQGNSA. The clonotype was recovered from a man aged 18 to 35 in good health. Specimen: blood. This chain joins TRBV7-2 and TRBJ2-5; TRBD2 agrees at 10 bases. This CDR3 reads CASSLEGLAAQETQYF. CDR3 in DNA: TGTGCCAGCAGCTTAGAAGGACTAGCGGCTCAAGAGACCCAGTACTTC.